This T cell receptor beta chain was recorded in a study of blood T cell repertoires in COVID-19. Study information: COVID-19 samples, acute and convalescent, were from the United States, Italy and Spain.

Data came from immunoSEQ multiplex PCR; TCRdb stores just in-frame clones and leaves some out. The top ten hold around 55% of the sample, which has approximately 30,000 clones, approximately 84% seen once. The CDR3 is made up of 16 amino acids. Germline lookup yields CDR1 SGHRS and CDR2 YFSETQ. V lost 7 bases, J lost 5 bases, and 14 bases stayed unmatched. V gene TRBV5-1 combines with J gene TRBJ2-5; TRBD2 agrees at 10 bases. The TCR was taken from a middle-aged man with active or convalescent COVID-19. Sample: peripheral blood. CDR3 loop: CASAFASGSIIETQYF. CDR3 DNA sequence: TGCGCCAGCGCGTTTGCTAGCGGGAGTATAATCGAGACCCAGTACTTC.